Shown below are 12 T cell receptor beta chains from a single sample sequenced in a study of immune evolution from preneoplasia to lung adenocarcinoma. The assay was immunoSEQ multiplex PCR, and TCRdb's table has in-frame clones only and misses some. This table has roughly 5,800 clones, 69% appearing once. The sequenced material came from FFPE adjacent normal lung tissue. The source is a person older than 75 with lung adenocarcinoma.

The chain employs TRBV11-2 and TRBJ1-1; 7 bases are shared with TRBD1. V trimming: 1 base; J trimming: 1 base; junction bases outside the gene matches: 0. The germline V gene encodes CDR1 SGHAT and CDR2 FQNNGV. This CDR3 spans 14 amino acids. The CDR3: CASSLGDRNTEAFF. CDR3 sequence (DNA): TGTGCCAGCAGCTTAGGGGACAGGAACACTGAAGCTTTCTTT.

This clone was counted a single time. V usage is TRBV28 and J usage is TRBJ2-7; 10 positions agree with TRBD1. The CDR3 consists of 15 residues. The trim removed 1 base at V and 2 bases at J, leaving 2 bases unmatched. The V gene's germline CDR1 is MDHEN and CDR2 SYDVKM. CDR3 sequence (DNA): TGTGCCAGCAGTTTATCCGGGACAGGGGCCTACGAGCAGTACTTC. The encoded protein is CASSLSGTGAYEQYF.

The genes are TRBV27 and TRBJ2-7; D may be TRBD1 or TRBD2 (5 bases each). The V and J ends lost 6 bases and 6 bases respectively, with 18 bases between them. The germline gives CDR1 MNHEY, CDR2 SMNVEV (reference sequence). This CDR3 is 14 amino acids long. CDR3 sequence: CASRGIGAGLEQYF. The CDR3 coding sequence is TGTGCCAGCAGAGGGATTGGGGCAGGACTCGAGCAGTACTTC.

The V gene is TRBV5-1, the J gene TRBJ2-5; TRBD2 might be the D (7 bases). V shed 0 bases and J shed 4 bases, with 16 bases lying between them. This CDR3 comprises 16 residues. The germline V gene encodes CDR1 SGHRS and CDR2 YFSETQ. The CDR3 sequence: CASSLGTGGGGETQYF. In nucleotides, the CDR3 is TGCGCCAGCAGCTTGGGGACCGGCGGGGGCGGAGAGACCCAGTACTTC.

This clone was seen more than once but under ten times. The genes are TRBV9 and TRBJ2-7; the D gene is possibly TRBD1 (5 bases). Germline lookup yields CDR1 SGDLS and CDR2 YYNGEE. The ends were cut back, 3 bases at V and 3 bases at J, with 7 bases in the middle. The CDR3 spans 12 residues. The CDR3 spells CASSGQGYEQYF. Here the CDR3 DNA reads TGTGCCAGCAGCGGGCAGGGCTACGAGCAGTACTTC.

The chain has TRBV11-3 and TRBJ2-7; D might be TRBD1 or TRBD2, each matching 6 bases. The CDR3 totals 14 residues. Trimming took 6 bases from V and 0 from J, leaving 12 bases between them. Germline V gives CDR1 SGHNT, CDR2 YENEEA. The CDR3 here is CASRDGGRSYEQYF. In DNA form, the CDR3 reads TGTGCCAGCAGGGACGGGGGCCGCTCCTACGAGCAGTACTTC.

This clone was seen a handful of times. This sequence joins TRBV4-3 and TRBJ2-1; weak D call: TRBD2 (5 bases). CDR3 size: 15 residues. V was shortened by 5 bases and J by 2 bases, with 13 bases between the two germline ends. Germline V CDR1 and CDR2: LGHNA, YSLEER. CDR3 coding DNA: TGCGCCAGCAGCATTTCCGGGGAAGCCTACAATGAGCAGTTCTTC. Translating it yields CASSISGEAYNEQFF.

By share, this clone counts as medium-sized. The rearrangement links TRBV15 to TRBJ2-6; the D is unclear. The CDR3 consists of 15 residues. CDR1 is LNHNV, CDR2 YYDKDF, per germline (reference sequence). Trimming pared 4 bases from V and 4 bases from J, leaving 11 bases between. The CDR3 DNA follows: TGTGCCACCAGCAATCAGGAGTCAGGGGCCAACGTCCTGACTTTC. It is translated as CATSNQESGANVLTF. Filled out from reference TRBV15 and TRBJ2-6, the complete variable domain reads DAMVIQNPRYQVTQFGKPVTLSCSQTLNHNVMYWYQQKSSQAPKLLFHYYDKDFNNEADTPDNFQSRRPNTSFCFLDIRSPGLGDTAMYLCATSNQESGANVLTFGAGSRLTVL.

This clone is labeled medium-sized. This sequence joins TRBV18 and TRBJ2-6; the D gene could be TRBD1 or TRBD2 (5 bases each). The CDR3 loop spans 16 amino acids. V was trimmed by 3 bases and J by 0 bases, leaving 9 bases between them. Germline loops: CDR1 KGHSH, CDR2 LQKENI. CDR3: CASSPGRFSGANVLTF. The CDR3 DNA follows: TGTGCCAGCTCACCGGGACGGTTCTCTGGGGCCAACGTCCTGACTTTC.

The chain is built from TRBV6-5 and TRBJ2-7; a weak D match, TRBD2 (5 bases). Trimming left V 5 bases short and J 0 bases short, with 14 bases between. This CDR3 is built from 15 residues. Per the germline V gene, CDR1 is MNHEY and CDR2 is SVGAGI. The CDR3 reads CASSRTDSSSYEQYF. CDR3 nucleotide sequence: TGTGCCAGCAGTCGGACGGACTCGAGCTCCTACGAGCAGTACTTC.

The CDR3 nucleotides are TGTGCCAGCAGCGACGGGACAGCAGATACGCAGTATTTT. Its protein product is CASSDGTADTQYF. The chain recombines TRBV9 with TRBJ2-3; the match to TRBD1 covers 7 bases. V dropped 3 bases and J dropped 4; count of bases not matched to a gene: 2. The CDR3 is 13 amino acids. Germline assignment: CDR1 SGDLS and CDR2 YYNGEE. Full variable domain (outside the CDR3, taken from reference TRBV9 and TRBJ2-3): DSGVTQTPKHLITATGQRVTLRCSPRSGDLSVYWYQQSLDQGLQFLIQYYNGEERAKGNILERFSAQQFPDLHSELNLSSLELGDSALYFCASSDGTADTQYFGPGTRLTVL.

V gene TRBV7-9 combines with J gene TRBJ1-5; unclear D gene. The CDR3 length is 12 residues. Per germline, CDR1 SEHNR and CDR2 FQNEAQ (reference sequence). Deletions cut 8 bases from V and 4 bases from J, with 9 bases between. CDR3 protein: CASGRENQPQHF. CDR3 bases: TGTGCCAGCGGCCGGGAAAATCAGCCCCAGCATTTT.